A selection of T cell receptor beta chains follows, all from one sample in a study of response to subunit inactivated influenza vaccine. TCRdb recomputed calls from the RT-PCR reads with MiXCR, one row per CDR3 protein. The sample holds around 790,000 distinct CDR3 sequences; approximately 22% are singletons and the top ten take about a tenth. The sample here was PBMCs from blood, taken 4 to 6 days after vaccination. These receptors were obtained from a man between 45 and 60 years old who received an inactivated influenza vaccine. Each CDR3 is given without its conserved first and last residue. Each record gives: J gene, V gene, CDR3 protein.

TRBJ2-3	TRBV7-2	ASTPGLTQY
TRBJ2-7	TRBV6-2/TRBV6-3	ASSSYRGTGGRIYEQY
TRBJ2-5	TRBV7-8	ASSLGFRDRVEETQY
TRBJ2-3	TRBV27	ASSPPGGPFITDTQY
TRBJ2-1	TRBV10-3	AIGDFSVNEQF
TRBJ2-7	TRBV10-3	AIVDRYGEQY
TRBJ2-7	TRBV3-1	ASSQASASSYEQY
TRBJ2-5	TRBV6-5	ASSYSKGPQY
TRBJ2-1	TRBV20-1	SASGGVYGDEQF
TRBJ2-7	TRBV4-2	ASSQASSYEQY
TRBJ2-1	TRBV4-2	ASSPDGQPYNEQF
TRBJ2-1	TRBV20-1	SAPGASLGGNEQF
TRBJ1-1	TRBV20-1	SARTPRGAVNTEAF
TRBJ1-1	TRBV29-1	SGRQGPGTEAF
TRBJ2-7	TRBV20-1	SALSGVSSYEQY
TRBJ2-3	TRBV7-9	ASSLARLADGTDTQY
TRBJ2-6	TRBV6-5	ASSYSGANVLT
TRBJ2-2	TRBV10-3	AISNPMAGENTGELF
TRBJ1-2	TRBV7-2	ASSLTGRGSYGYT
TRBJ1-2	TRBV11-2	ASSLGRGMQGPNYGYT
TRBJ1-4	TRBV29-1	SVQGQGRYEKLF
TRBJ2-5	TRBV5-1	ASSNDRKETQY
TRBJ1-1	TRBV27	ASSLSGGFSTEAF
TRBJ2-2	TRBV5-1	ASSSPGRGGELF
TRBJ2-2	TRBV13	ASSSLGIQGTGELF
TRBJ1-2	TRBV5-5	ASSLDQGDGYT
TRBJ2-7	TRBV27	ASSFSGRVYEQY
TRBJ1-5	TRBV12-3/TRBV12-4	ASGSGDQPQH
TRBJ1-2	TRBV10-3	AIAGTGSGYT